A single sample is the source of the 30 T cell receptor beta chains below, sequenced in a study of shared clonotypes between healthy human individuals. Using immunoSEQ multiplex PCR, the repertoire was profiled, and TCRdb retains in-frame clones only, with some absent. The sample shows around 1,000,000 clones, around 77% of them seen only once. The sample consisted of memory CD4+ T cells from PBMCs. Subset indicated: CD45RA-negative fraction. The receptors come from a young man in good health. Some clones in this sample may be carry-over from other donors' samples.

This clone has just one count. The rearrangement uses TRBV9 and TRBJ2-5; tentative D call: TRBD2 (6 bases). Trimming took 0 bases from V and 5 from J, leaving 14 bases between them. Looked up from germline, CDR1 is SGDLS and CDR2 is YYNGEE. The CDR3 sequence is 15 residues long. The CDR3 DNA follows: TGTGCCAGCAGCGTAGCGGAGACCCGGGAGGAGACCCAGTACTTC. As protein: CASSVAETREETQYF.

The rearrangement links TRBV5-1 to TRBJ1-4, with D maybe TRBD1 (5 bases). The germline V gene has CDR1 SGHRS and CDR2 YFSETQ. The CDR3 is made up of 14 amino acids. Trimming removed 0 bases from V and 6 bases from J, with 9 bases in between. Here the CDR3 reads CASSLGGTDEKLFF. For the CDR3, the DNA is TGCGCCAGCAGCTTGGGGGGGACGGATGAAAAACTGTTTTTT.

This chain connects TRBV7-3 to TRBJ2-6, with unresolved D. Per the germline V gene, CDR1 is SGHTA and CDR2 is FQGTGA. There are 15 residues in the CDR3. Trimming removed 0 bases from V and 0 bases from J, with 3 bases in between. The CDR3, as DNA: TGTGCCAGCAGCTTAACGAGCTCTGGGGCCAACGTCCTGACTTTC. This sequence encodes CASSLTSSGANVLTF.

The J gene is TRBJ2-5, the V gene TRBV28; 8 nucleotides match TRBD1. Per the germline V gene, CDR1 is MDHEN and CDR2 is SYDVKM. The J segment lost 1 base and the V segment lost 5 bases, leaving 9 bases of the junction unmatched. The CDR3 runs to 16 residues. The CDR3 region is CASSRRQGSPQETQYF. The CDR3 coding sequence is TGTGCCAGCAGTCGTCGACAGGGGTCCCCCCAAGAGACCCAGTACTTC.

This chain uses TRBV27 with TRBJ2-1; no reliable D call. This CDR3 region has 12 residues. Germline V gene data show CDR1 as MNHEY and CDR2 as SMNVEV (reference sequence). CDR3 in amino acids: CGDCQNYNEQFF. CDR3 DNA sequence: TGTGGAGACTGCCAGAATTACAATGAGCAGTTCTTC.

This chain uses TRBV10-3 with TRBJ2-3, with D unresolved. The CDR3 is 11 residues long. V shed 6 bases and J shed 1 base, with 2 bases lying between them. The germline gives CDR1 ENHRY, CDR2 SYGVKD. The CDR3 DNA reads TGTGCCATCAGCCGCACAGATACGCAGTATTTT. It yields the protein CAISRTDTQYF.

On this clone itself: A read error may produce the germline difference seen at one junction end. The chain has TRBV11-2 and TRBJ2-1, with D tentatively TRBD2 (5 bases). CDR3 size: 14 residues. Germline values: CDR1 SGHAT, CDR2 FQNNGV. The CDR3 reads CASSVERRNNEQFF. DNA of the CDR3: TGTGCCAGCAGCGTAGAGCGGAGGAACAATGAGCAGTTCTTC.

This chain joins TRBV21-1 and TRBJ1-5; no check of the table's D call, TRBD1, against the DNA was made. TRBV21-1 is a pseudogene segment. This CDR3 has 16 residues. The CDR3 nucleotides are TGTGCCAGCAGCTCCACCGGGACAGGGACGAGACAGCCCCAGCATTTT. Translating gives CASSSTGTGTRQPQHF.

CDR3 nucleotide sequence: TGTGCTAGTGGTTCACACCGACCAGGGTTTTATGGCTACACCTTC. Protein product: CASGSHRPGFYGYTF. The genes are TRBV12-5 and TRBJ1-2, with D perhaps matching TRBD1 (5 bases). Between the trimmed V and J ends, which lost 4 bases and 5 bases, there was a span of 17 bases. CDR3 length: 15 residues. The germline CDR1 and CDR2 sequences are LGHNT and FRNRAP.

This clone is a singleton in its sample. The chain employs TRBV28 and TRBJ1-2; D might be TRBD1 (5 bases). Germline V gene data show CDR1 as MDHEN and CDR2 as SYDVKM. V shed 7 bases and J shed 5 bases, with 8 bases lying between them. This CDR3 has 11 amino acids. The CDR3 nucleotides are TGTGCCAGCACTGCAGGGTATGGCTACACCTTC. Residues: CASTAGYGYTF.

Comment on this clone: In the same sample, other DNA sequences code for this CDR3. The J gene is TRBJ1-1, the V gene TRBV5-1; TRBD1 is a possible D gene (5 bases). CDR1 and CDR2 from the germline V gene are SGHRS and YFSETQ. Trimming cost V 7 bases and J 1 base, with 11 bases left between them. The CDR3 runs 13 residues. The CDR3 DNA reads as TGCGCCAGCTCCGGGGGGGGGAACACTGAAGCTTTCTTT. Translated, it gives CASSGGGNTEAFF.

The rearrangement uses TRBV2 and TRBJ1-4, with TRBD1 matching 8 bases. The length of the CDR3 is 15 residues. The V segment lost 8 bases and the J segment 3 bases; nucleotides outside the gene matches: 8. Germline V CDR1 and CDR2: SNHLY, FYNNEI. In nucleotides, the CDR3 is TGTGCCAGCCGTCTTAGGACAGGGTCTAATGAAAAACTGTTTTTT. Its protein is CASRLRTGSNEKLFF.

The chain recombines TRBV4-1 with TRBJ2-5, with TRBD2 identical over 13 bases. The trim removed 3 bases at V and 1 base at J, leaving 2 bases unmatched. The CDR3 is 16 residues long. The V gene's germline CDR1 is MGHRA and CDR2 YSYEKL. The CDR3 is CASSHGTSGVQETQYF. In DNA, the CDR3 is TGCGCCAGCAGCCACGGGACTAGCGGGGTCCAAGAGACCCAGTACTTC.

This sequence joins TRBV6-6 and TRBJ1-2; no clear D. Deletions cut 6 bases from V and 0 bases from J, with 17 bases between. The CDR3 is made up of 16 amino acids. Germline lookup yields CDR1 MNHNY and CDR2 SVGAGI (reference sequence). The CDR3 coding sequence is TGTGCCAGCAGAAAGTCGGTTGCGCCTTCTAACTATGGCTACACCTTC. It codes for CASRKSVAPSNYGYTF.

This sequence joins TRBV5-4 and TRBJ2-3, with D uncertain. The CDR3 spans 13 residues. V lost 5 bases to trimming and J lost 2 bases, with 9 bases between them. CDR1 is SGHNT, CDR2 YYREEE, per germline (reference sequence). Here the CDR3 DNA reads TGTGCCAGCAGAACCCAAGACACAGATACGCAGTATTTT. Its translation: CASRTQDTDTQYF.

This chain links TRBV6-1 with TRBJ1-2, with 9 nucleotides matching TRBD1. J lost 8 bases, V lost 7 bases, and 14 bases had no gene match. Per germline, CDR1 MNHNS and CDR2 SASEGT. The CDR3 loop spans 15 amino acids. CDR3 region: CASIEAGTGSRGYTF. DNA for the CDR3: TGTGCCAGCATAGAAGCCGGGACAGGGAGTCGGGGCTACACCTTC.

V and J are TRBV10-1 and TRBJ2-1; 11 bases fit TRBD1. Germline V gives CDR1 WNHNN, CDR2 SYGVQD (reference sequence). V dropped 2 bases and J dropped 5; count of bases not matched to a gene: 2. This CDR3 spans 15 amino acids. CDR3 in DNA: TGCGCCAGCAGTGAGCCGGGACAGGGGGACAATGAGCAGTTCTTC. Amino acids: CASSEPGQGDNEQFF.

The V gene is TRBV28, the J gene TRBJ1-2, with 8 bases aligning to TRBD1. The germline gives CDR1 MDHEN, CDR2 SYDVKM. The ends lost 2 bases at V and 4 bases at J; junction bases unmatched: 6. CDR3 length equals 15 residues. CDR3 nucleotides: TGTGCCAGCAGTTTAGGGGGACAGGCCTTCTATGGCTACACCTTC. The encoded protein is CASSLGGQAFYGYTF.

The chain combines TRBV29-1 with TRBJ1-1, with D perhaps matching TRBD1 (6 bases). CDR3 length equals 12 residues. V shed 7 bases and J shed 4 bases, with 13 bases lying between them. CDR1 SQVTM and CDR2 ANQGSEA come from the germline V gene. CDR3 loop: CSGGGTITEAFF. The CDR3 coding sequence is TGCAGCGGGGGTGGGACAATCACTGAAGCTTTCTTT. The full variable domain, its missing parts supplied by reference TRBV29-1 and TRBJ1-1, is SAVISQKPSRDICQRGTSLTIQCQVDSQVTMMFWYRQQPGQSLTLIATANQGSEATYESGFVIDKFPISRPNLTFSTLTVSNMSPEDSSIYLCSGGGTITEAFFGQGTRLTVV.

The V call is TRBV6-5, the J call TRBJ2-3; the match to TRBD2 covers 7 bases. This CDR3 region has 14 residues. The V segment lost 7 bases and the J segment 4 bases; nucleotides outside the gene matches: 8. CDR1 and CDR2 (germline): MNHEY, SVGAGI. This CDR3 reads CASTPPGLADTQYF. The CDR3 coding sequence is TGTGCCAGCACCCCTCCCGGACTAGCAGATACGCAGTATTTT.

The chain recombines TRBV28 with TRBJ1-2; 10 bases match TRBD1. Germline assignment: CDR1 MDHEN and CDR2 SYDVKM. The CDR3 spans 12 residues. The CDR3: CATGQGGYGYTF. The CDR3 nucleotides read TGTGCTACAGGACAGGGGGGCTATGGCTACACCTTC.

The chain joins TRBV5-4 to TRBJ2-3, with D tentatively TRBD2 (7 bases). The V end lost 4 bases, the J end lost 3 bases, and 15 bases lay between the germline ends. CDR1 SGHNT and CDR2 YYREEE come from the germline V gene (reference sequence). The CDR3 covers 15 residues. CDR3 DNA sequence: TGTGCCAGCAGCCCGGACGGGGGGCGTACAGATACGCAGTATTTT. The encoded protein is CASSPDGGRTDTQYF.

The rearrangement links TRBV5-4 to TRBJ2-1, with a weak D call TRBD2 (6 bases). The germline V gene has CDR1 SGHNT and CDR2 YYREEE (reference sequence). V was cut by 3 bases and J by 12 bases, with 19 bases left in between. This CDR3 spans 14 amino acids. The CDR3 nucleotides read TGTGCCAGCAGCTCAGAGACTAGTATTGAGGGGCAGTTCTTC. This encodes CASSSETSIEGQFF. Based on the CDR3 plus reference TRBV5-4 and TRBJ2-1, the full variable domain is ETGVTQSPTHLIKTRGQQVTLRCSSQSGHNTVSWYQQALGQGPQFIFQYYREEENGRGNFPPRFSGLQFPNYSSELNVNALELDDSALYLCASSSETSIEGQFFGPGTRLTVL.

In regard to this clone: A much more abundant neighbour one base away suggests this may be a read error. In the same sample, other DNA sequences code for this CDR3. The J gene is TRBJ2-7, the V gene TRBV2; D uncertain. The CDR3 extends over 12 amino acids. V lost 6 bases, J lost 0 bases, and 6 bases lay in between. Germline CDR1 and CDR2: SNHLY and FYNNEI. The CDR3 protein is CASSASSYEQYF. The CDR3 nucleotides are TGTGCCAGCAGCGCTAGCTCCTACGAGCAGTACTTC.

Only a few counts were recorded for this clone. The chain carries TRBV11-2 and TRBJ2-2; D is uncertain. CDR3 size: 14 residues. V was trimmed by 0 bases and J by 7 bases, leaving 9 bases between them. Germline CDR1 reads SGHAT; CDR2 reads FQNNGV. CDR3 nucleotide sequence: TGTGCCAGCAGCTTAGACCTGGCTTTCGGGGAGCTGTTTTTT. This gives the protein CASSLDLAFGELFF.

V usage is TRBV5-4 and J usage is TRBJ1-2, with 7 bases lining up with TRBD1. With V trimmed by 3 bases and J by 7 bases, 12 bases remained unmatched. CDR1 is SGHNT, CDR2 YYREEE, per germline (reference sequence). The CDR3 runs to 15 residues. The CDR3 nucleotides are TGTGCCAGCAGCTCTGGACAGGCCCCCCAGGGTGGCTACACCTTC. Encoded protein: CASSSGQAPQGGYTF. The whole variable domain, remainder taken from reference TRBV5-4 and TRBJ1-2, is ETGVTQSPTHLIKTRGQQVTLRCSSQSGHNTVSWYQQALGQGPQFIFQYYREEENGRGNFPPRFSGLQFPNYSSELNVNALELDDSALYLCASSSGQAPQGGYTFGSGTRLTVV.

This clone occurred a few times. The chain is built from TRBV2 and TRBJ2-5; 11 nucleotides align to TRBD1. V lost 4 bases and J lost 4; bases outside the gene matches: 5. Germline V gene data show CDR1 as SNHLY and CDR2 as FYNNEI. This CDR3 contains 15 residues. The CDR3 DNA follows: TGTGCCAGCAGTGGGGACAGGGGGGACGTAGAGACCCAGTACTTC. Its protein product is CASSGDRGDVETQYF. Using reference TRBV2 and TRBJ2-5 for the parts outside the CDR3, the full variable domain is EPEVTQTPSHQVTQMGQEVILRCVPISNHLYFYWYRQILGQKVEFLVSFYNNEISEKSEIFDDQFSVERPDGSNFTLKIRSTKLEDSAMYFCASSGDRGDVETQYFGPGTRLLVL.

This clone occurred a few times. The chain couples TRBV7-8 to TRBJ2-3, with D perhaps assigned TRBD1 or TRBD2 (5 bases each). The V gene's germline CDR1 is SGHVS and CDR2 FQNEAQ. V was clipped by 5 bases and J by 6 bases, with 21 bases between them. CDR3 length: 16 residues. CDR3 nucleotides: TGTGCCAGCAGCGCCCGGGACCCCACATCCCCGGATACGCAGTATTTT. Translation: CASSARDPTSPDTQYF. Drawing the rest from reference TRBV7-8 and TRBJ2-3, the complete variable domain is GAGVSQSPRYKVAKRGQDVALRCDPISGHVSLFWYQQALGQGPEFLTYFQNEAQLDKSGLPSDRFFAERPEGSVSTLKIQRTQQEDSAVYLCASSARDPTSPDTQYFGPGTRLTVL.

V usage is TRBV7-3 and J usage is TRBJ2-2; D gene uncertain. The CDR3 loop spans 13 amino acids. CDR1 SGHTA and CDR2 FQGTGA come from the germline V gene. The V end lost 3 bases, the J end lost 6 bases, and 8 bases lay between the germline ends. Here the CDR3 DNA reads TGTGCCAGCAGCTTGTATTTAGCCGGGGAGCTGTTTTTT. Translation: CASSLYLAGELFF.

CDR3 region: CASSLNPGTDTQYF. The DNA of the CDR3 is TGTGCCAGCAGCTTAAACCCAGGAACAGATACGCAGTATTTT. J is TRBJ2-3 and V is TRBV7-3; no reliable D call. CDR3 size: 14 residues. Germline-derived CDR1 and CDR2 are SGHTA and FQGTGA. The V end lost 1 base, the J end lost 3 bases, and 8 bases lay between the germline ends.